This TCR beta chain emerged from a study of blood T cells in healthy people across ages. General observations from the study: Leaving the PBMCs unsorted stopped any conclusive comparison of naive versus antigen-experienced cells. Getting older went along with TCR beta diversity per million T cells dropping roughly linearly.

A second PCR, run for about 6 to 11 cycles, used a sample-barcoded 5' primer plus a J-beta primer mix. A minimum of 2.5 million CDR3-containing paired-end reads was obtained for each sample. TCRdb re-derived calls from the 5' RACE reads in MiXCR, one entry per CDR3 protein. Of roughly 650,000 distinct CDR3 sequences listed, 32% are singletons. Donation came from healthy Caucasian individuals in Russia who were aged about 6 to 100. Germline CDR1 is PRHDT and CDR2 is FYEKMQ (reference sequence). The CDR3 length is 17 residues. In the case of this clonotype: The antigen is unknown.

The V and J genes are TRBV13 and TRBJ2-7; 9 bases are a match to TRBD1. The J call may be mistaken, given a closer DNA end match to TRBJ2-4. The source is a woman at least 80 years old in good health. The sample consisted of blood. CDR3 nucleotide sequence: TGTGCCAGCAGCCAACGAGGGACAGGGACCTCCTTGGACATTCAGTACTTC. Residues: CASSQRGTGTSLDIQYF.